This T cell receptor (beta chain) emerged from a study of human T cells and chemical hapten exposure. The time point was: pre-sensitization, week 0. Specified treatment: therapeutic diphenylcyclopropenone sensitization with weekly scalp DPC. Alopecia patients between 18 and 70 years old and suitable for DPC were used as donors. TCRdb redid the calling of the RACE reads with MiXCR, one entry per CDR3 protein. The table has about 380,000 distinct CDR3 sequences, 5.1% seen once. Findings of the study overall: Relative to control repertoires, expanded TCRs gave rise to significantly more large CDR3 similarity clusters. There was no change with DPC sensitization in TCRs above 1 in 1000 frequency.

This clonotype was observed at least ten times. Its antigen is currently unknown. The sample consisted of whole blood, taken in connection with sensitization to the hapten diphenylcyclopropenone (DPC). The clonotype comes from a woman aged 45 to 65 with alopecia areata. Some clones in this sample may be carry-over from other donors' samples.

The CDR3 sequence: CSVAQTSGGETQYF. The CDR3 DNA is TGCAGCGTTGCTCAGACTAGCGGGGGAGAGACCCAGTACTTC. V gene TRBV29-1 combines with J gene TRBJ2-5; 12 positions match TRBD2. Germline CDR1 reads SQVTM; CDR2 reads ANQGSEA. V trimming: 4 bases; J trimming: 4 bases; junction bases outside the gene matches: 4. The CDR3 length is 14 residues.